The 24 T cell receptor beta chains below were found in one sample sequenced in a study of T-cell memory formation after mild COVID-19. TCRdb re-called the 5' RACE reads through MiXCR, storing one row per CDR3 protein. The table shows 100,000 to 150,000 distinct CDR3 sequences, with about 5.9% occurring only once. The sample comprised PBMCs or a T cell subset sorted from them (not recorded which). These receptors came from an adult woman who had mild COVID-19 (a few samples of this study predate the infection). Cell type and time point are not known.

V is TRBV5-5 and J is TRBJ2-2; 7 positions match TRBD2. CDR3 length: 16 residues. Germline V gene lookup returns CDR1 SGHKS and CDR2 YYEKEE (reference sequence). V lost 4 bases, J lost 1 base, and 7 bases stayed unmatched. The CDR3 nucleotides read TGTGCCAGCAGCCCCCTAGGCGGGGGGAACACCGGGGAGCTGTTTTTT. Its protein is CASSPLGGGNTGELFF. Drawing the rest from reference TRBV5-5 and TRBJ2-2, the complete variable domain is DAGVTQSPTHLIKTRGQQVTLRCSPISGHKSVSWYQQVLGQGPQFIFQYYEKEERGRGNFPDRFSARQFPNYSSELNVNALLLGDSALYLCASSPLGGGNTGELFFGEGSRLTVL.

This chain connects TRBV20-1 to TRBJ2-1; D is perhaps TRBD1 or TRBD2 (5 bases each). Germline CDR1 DFQATT, CDR2 SNEGSKA (reference sequence). Trimming took 6 bases from V and 6 from J, leaving 21 bases between them. CDR3 length: 15 residues. The CDR3 nucleotides read TGCAGTGCGTTGCGGATGGGGCGAGGAGGCAATGAGCAGTTCTTC. It is translated as CSALRMGRGGNEQFF.

This sequence joins TRBV24-1 and TRBJ2-7; tentative D call: TRBD1 (5 bases). The V gene's germline CDR1 is KGHDR and CDR2 SFDVKD. V was shortened by 2 bases and J by 3 bases, with 13 bases between the two germline ends. The CDR3 sequence is 15 residues long. DNA for the CDR3: TGTGCCACCAGTGATTCAGGCAGGGCGAGCTACGAGCAGTACTTC. It specifies CATSDSGRASYEQYF.

The rearrangement links TRBV6-2 or TRBV6-3 to TRBJ2-1; 7 nucleotides match TRBD2. CDR1 and CDR2 from the germline V gene are MNHEY and SVGEGT. This CDR3 is 14 amino acids long. The junction had 10 bases not matched to a gene; V was cut back by 7 bases and J by 7 bases. CDR3: CASTGWREKNEQFF. CDR3 bases: TGTGCCAGCACCGGGTGGCGGGAGAAGAATGAGCAGTTCTTC.

This clonotype has a count of ten or more. This chain connects TRBV6-6 to TRBJ2-7; D may be TRBD1 or TRBD2 (6 bases each). In germline, CDR1 is MNHNY, CDR2 SVGAGI (reference sequence). There are 16 residues in the CDR3. V was clipped by 0 bases and J by 2 bases, with 14 bases between them. The CDR3 DNA is TGTGCCAGCAGTTACTCGATAGAGGGGGGTACCTACGAGCAGTACTTC. This codes for CASSYSIEGGTYEQYF.

In this sample, this clonotype turned up a few times. The chain is built from TRBV4-1 and TRBJ2-7; 9 bases line up with TRBD2. Germline CDR1 and CDR2: MGHRA and YSYEKL. Unmatched junction bases numbered 7, after V lost 2 bases and J lost 2 bases. The CDR3 extends over 16 amino acids. The CDR3 sequence: CASSQNEAGGPYEQYF. CDR3 DNA sequence: TGCGCCAGCAGCCAAAATGAAGCGGGGGGACCCTACGAGCAGTACTTC.

This clonotype has only a few counts. DNA of the CDR3: TGCGCCAGCATTTTGCTCGGACTAGCTGGCGAGCAGTACTTC. It specifies CASILLGLAGEQYF. The chain recombines TRBV5-1 with TRBJ2-7; TRBD2 agrees at 8 bases. V shed 6 bases and J 6 bases; nucleotides not matched to a gene: 11. There are 14 residues in the CDR3. The V gene's germline CDR1 is SGHRS and CDR2 YFSETQ. The complete variable domain, with remaining parts taken from reference TRBV5-1 and TRBJ2-7, reads KAGVTQTPRYLIKTRGQQVTLSCSPISGHRSVSWYQQTPGQGLQFLFEYFSETQRNKGNFPGRFSGRQFSNSRSEMNVSTLELGDSALYLCASILLGLAGEQYFGPGTRLTVT.

This clonotype was detected many times. This rearrangement joins TRBV12-3 or TRBV12-4 to TRBJ2-7; 8 positions match TRBD2. With 6 bases clipped from V and 1 base from J, the junction kept 8 bases outside the gene matches. This CDR3 has 15 residues. CDR3 DNA: TGTGCCAGCAGGACCCGGGCGGGGGGTTCCTACGAGCAGTACTTC. Its protein is CASRTRAGGSYEQYF.

This clonotype was detected only a few times. J is TRBJ1-6 and V is TRBV7-2, with D maybe TRBD1 (5 bases). The CDR3 runs to 14 residues. Trimming shortened V by 7 bases and J by 11 bases, and 18 bases separated the two germline ends. Germline V gives CDR1 SGHTA, CDR2 FQGNSA. The CDR3 protein is CASKVEAGRTPLHF. The CDR3 DNA is TGTGCCAGCAAAGTAGAGGCAGGGAGAACACCCCTCCACTTT.

The table lists this clonotype with many counts. The V and J genes are TRBV12-3 or TRBV12-4 and TRBJ1-1, with D perhaps matching TRBD1 (6 bases). The V gene lost 5 bases and the J gene lost 10 bases, with 11 bases spanning the gap. This CDR3 is built from 11 residues. CDR3 residues: CASSPRRGAFF. The CDR3 DNA sequence: TGTGCCAGCAGTCCCCGCAGGGGAGCTTTCTTT.

The chain uses TRBV5-5 and TRBJ2-7, with 11 nucleotides matching TRBD1. There are 15 residues in the CDR3. Germline lookup yields CDR1 SGHKS and CDR2 YYEKEE (reference sequence). After removal of 4 bases from V and 6 bases from J, the junction contained 9 bases not matched to a gene. CDR3 nucleotide sequence: TGTGCCAGCAGCCCCGCCACCGGGACAGGGGGCGAGCAGTACTTC. Protein: CASSPATGTGGEQYF.

The rearrangement uses TRBV12-3 or TRBV12-4 and TRBJ1-1; no reliable D call. This CDR3 is built from 13 residues. V lost 6 bases, J lost 1 base, and 9 bases lay in between. Written as DNA, the CDR3 is TGTGCCAGCAGACCTGACGGGAACACTGAAGCTTTCTTT. Protein product: CASRPDGNTEAFF.

There are a few counts of this clonotype. This rearrangement joins TRBV4-1 to TRBJ1-1; D remains unclear. Per germline, CDR1 MGHRA and CDR2 YSYEKL. V was cut by 4 bases and J by 1 base, with 13 bases left in between. This CDR3 contains 15 residues. The CDR3 region has the DNA TGCGCCAGCAGCCCGTATGAGGCAGGGAACACTGAAGCTTTCTTT. This gives the protein CASSPYEAGNTEAFF.

Ten or more counts support this clonotype. This sequence joins TRBV6-5 and TRBJ2-7, with 11 positions matching TRBD2. CDR3 length: 15 amino acids. V lost 6 bases to trimming and J lost 6 bases; unmatched junction nucleotides: 10. Per the germline V gene, CDR1 is MNHEY and CDR2 is SVGAGI. CDR3 loop: CASRATTSGKREQYF. The CDR3 nucleotides are TGTGCCAGCAGGGCGACGACTAGCGGGAAACGCGAGCAGTACTTC.

The CDR3 here is CASSYSHDLLVTGTNYGYTF. The DNA of the CDR3 is TGTGCCAGCAGTTACTCCCACGACCTTTTGGTGACGGGTACCAACTATGGCTACACCTTC. The J gene is TRBJ1-2, the V gene TRBV6-2 or TRBV6-3; no clear D gene. The CDR3 length is 20 residues. The germline V gene has CDR1 MNHEY and CDR2 SVGEGT. Trimming left V 0 bases short and J 2 bases short, with 25 bases between.

The V call is TRBV5-5, the J call TRBJ2-1, with TRBD2 matching 16 bases. CDR3 size: 18 residues. CDR1 SGHKS and CDR2 YYEKEE come from the germline V gene (reference sequence). After removal of 3 bases from V and 7 bases from J, the junction contained 10 bases not matched to a gene. CDR3 sequence reads: CASSSPGLAGGPHNEQFF. The CDR3 nucleotides read TGTGCCAGCAGCTCCCCGGGACTAGCGGGGGGGCCTCATAATGAGCAGTTCTTC. Drawing the rest from reference TRBV5-5 and TRBJ2-1, the complete variable domain is DAGVTQSPTHLIKTRGQQVTLRCSPISGHKSVSWYQQVLGQGPQFIFQYYEKEERGRGNFPDRFSARQFPNYSSELNVNALLLGDSALYLCASSSPGLAGGPHNEQFFGPGTRLTVL.

This clonotype was observed many times. At one end the junction does not follow the germline gene, possibly because of a read error. CDR3 DNA sequence: TGTGCCAGCAGTTCGGACTGGATTTCGTGGGCTTTC. This codes for CASSSDWISWAF. The J gene is TRBJ2-7, the V gene TRBV7-9, with D possibly being TRBD2 (5 bases). Germline CDR1 reads SEHNR; CDR2 reads FQNEAQ (reference sequence). The CDR3 runs 12 residues.

The chain links TRBV6-5 to TRBJ1-6, with 11 nucleotides matching TRBD1. The CDR3 has 15 amino acids. Germline loops: CDR1 MNHEY, CDR2 SVGAGI. V was pared by 2 bases and J by 9 bases, with 3 bases of the junction left unmatched. The CDR3: CASSYRTGGVSPLHF. The CDR3, as DNA: TGTGCCAGCAGTTACCGGACAGGGGGCGTTTCACCCCTCCACTTT.

The chain recombines TRBV20-1 with TRBJ1-1; perhaps TRBD1 as D (6 bases). This CDR3 has 14 amino acids. With 5 bases removed from V and 5 bases from J, the gap between germline ends came to 18 bases. Germline V gene data show CDR1 as DFQATT and CDR2 as SNEGSKA (reference sequence). The CDR3 DNA reads as TGCAGTGCTCCGCAGGCGGGGGGCCTGACTGAAGCTTTCTTT. Translated, it gives CSAPQAGGLTEAFF.

This clonotype was counted only a few times. The chain carries TRBV11-2 and TRBJ1-4; D gene unclear. The germline V gene has CDR1 SGHAT and CDR2 FQNNGV. Trimming removed 4 bases at V and 3 bases at J, with 15 bases between. This CDR3 has 16 residues. The CDR3 protein is CASSSQMDGPNEKLFF. The CDR3 DNA reads as TGTGCCAGCAGCTCACAAATGGACGGTCCTAATGAAAAACTGTTTTTT.

This clonotype was counted only a few times. The gene calls are TRBV5-4 and TRBJ1-2, with 9 nucleotides matching TRBD1. Per the germline V gene, CDR1 is SGHNT and CDR2 is YYREEE (reference sequence). This CDR3 contains 14 residues. After removal of 4 bases from V and 4 bases from J, the junction contained 5 bases not matched to a gene. Here the CDR3 reads CASSEQGAGYGYTF. CDR3 sequence (DNA): TGTGCCAGCAGCGAACAGGGGGCAGGCTATGGCTACACCTTC.

This clonotype was detected only a few times. V and J are TRBV9 and TRBJ1-1; D is ambiguous. Trimming pared 0 bases from V and 1 base from J, leaving 7 bases between. Germline assignment: CDR1 SGDLS and CDR2 YYNGEE. The CDR3 covers 14 residues. In nucleotides, the CDR3 is TGTGCCAGCAGCGTAGGTCCAGCGAACACTGAAGCTTTCTTT. This encodes CASSVGPANTEAFF.

This clonotype has more than one count but fewer than ten. The chain employs TRBV20-1 and TRBJ1-2; TRBD1 might be the D (6 bases). The germline CDR1 and CDR2 sequences are DFQATT and SNEGSKA (reference sequence). The V and J ends lost 3 bases and 4 bases respectively, with 15 bases between them. The CDR3 extends over 14 amino acids. The CDR3 protein is CSASYGRGVYGYTF. The CDR3 bases are TGCAGTGCTAGTTATGGCAGGGGAGTCTATGGCTACACCTTC.

The chain joins TRBV4-2 to TRBJ1-1; D unclear. Trimming left V 3 bases short and J 0 bases short, with 14 bases between. The germline gives CDR1 LGHNA, CDR2 YNFKEQ. CDR3 length: 16 amino acids. CDR3 loop: CASSQESINMNTEAFF. CDR3 nucleotide sequence: TGTGCCAGCAGCCAGGAGTCAATAAACATGAACACTGAAGCTTTCTTT.